This entry lists 2 T cell receptor beta chains sequenced from one sample in a study of T cell changes during pregnancy in multiple sclerosis. Profiling relied on immunoSEQ multiplex PCR, and the TCRdb table lists in-frame clones only, not all of them. The table has 55,000 to 75,000 clones, around 92% seen once. The material sequenced was peripheral blood, taken after pregnancy. Every receptor here comes from a female donor in good health, enrolled as a control in a pregnancy study.

This CDR3 reads CASSPVGGYTF. DNA for the CDR3: TGTGCCAGCTCACCAGTCGGTGGCTACACCTTC. The rearrangement links TRBV18 to TRBJ1-2, with D hard to call. The V end lost 2 bases, the J end lost 7 bases, and 5 bases lay between the germline ends. Germline loops: CDR1 KGHSH, CDR2 LQKENI. The CDR3 contains 11 residues.

The chain recombines TRBV5-4 with TRBJ2-1, with 8 bases aligning to TRBD2. Germline CDR1 SGHNT, CDR2 YYREEE (reference sequence). The CDR3 sequence is 16 residues long. Unmatched junction bases numbered 6, after V lost 4 bases and J lost 0 bases. The CDR3 DNA is TGTGCCAGCAGCCGGGGGGGGCTGAGCTCCTACAATGAGCAGTTCTTC. Its protein is CASSRGGLSSYNEQFF.